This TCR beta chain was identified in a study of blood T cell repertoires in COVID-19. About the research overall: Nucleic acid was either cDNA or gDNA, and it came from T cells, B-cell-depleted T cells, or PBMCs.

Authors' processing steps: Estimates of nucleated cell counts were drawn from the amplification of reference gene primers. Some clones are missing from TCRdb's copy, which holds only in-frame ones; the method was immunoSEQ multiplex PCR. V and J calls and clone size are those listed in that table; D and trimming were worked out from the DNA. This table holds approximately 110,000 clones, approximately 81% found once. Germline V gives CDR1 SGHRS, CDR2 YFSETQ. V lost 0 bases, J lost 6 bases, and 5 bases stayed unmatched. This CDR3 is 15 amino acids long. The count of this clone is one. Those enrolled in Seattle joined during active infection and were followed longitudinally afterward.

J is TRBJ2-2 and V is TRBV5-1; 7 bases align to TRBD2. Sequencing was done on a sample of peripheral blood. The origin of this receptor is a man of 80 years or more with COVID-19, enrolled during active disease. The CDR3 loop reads CASSLDISGSGELFF. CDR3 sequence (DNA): TGCGCCAGCAGCTTGGATATTAGCGGGTCCGGGGAGCTGTTTTTT.